This TCR beta chain derives from a study of blood T cell repertoires in COVID-19. As for the study in general: Samples came from the United States, Italy and Spain, spanning acute and convalescent COVID-19. Sources were T cells, B-cell-depleted T cells, or PBMCs; the material itself was cDNA or gDNA.

In germline, CDR1 is MNHEY, CDR2 SMNVEV (reference sequence). This CDR3 has 14 amino acids. Trimming removed 2 bases from V and 6 bases from J; junction bases left unmatched: 3. Some clones are missing from TCRdb's copy, which holds only in-frame ones; the method was immunoSEQ multiplex PCR. The table lists about 180,000 clones, about 80% of them singletons. The chain uses TRBV27 and TRBJ2-7, with 11 bases aligning to TRBD2. This TCR was recovered from a man aged 55 to 70 who had been exposed to COVID-19. The sample consisted of PBMCs or T cells enriched from blood (not recorded which). The CDR3 loop is CASSLTSGSGEQYF. CDR3 nucleotide sequence: TGTGCCAGCAGTTTAACTAGCGGGAGTGGCGAGCAGTACTTC.